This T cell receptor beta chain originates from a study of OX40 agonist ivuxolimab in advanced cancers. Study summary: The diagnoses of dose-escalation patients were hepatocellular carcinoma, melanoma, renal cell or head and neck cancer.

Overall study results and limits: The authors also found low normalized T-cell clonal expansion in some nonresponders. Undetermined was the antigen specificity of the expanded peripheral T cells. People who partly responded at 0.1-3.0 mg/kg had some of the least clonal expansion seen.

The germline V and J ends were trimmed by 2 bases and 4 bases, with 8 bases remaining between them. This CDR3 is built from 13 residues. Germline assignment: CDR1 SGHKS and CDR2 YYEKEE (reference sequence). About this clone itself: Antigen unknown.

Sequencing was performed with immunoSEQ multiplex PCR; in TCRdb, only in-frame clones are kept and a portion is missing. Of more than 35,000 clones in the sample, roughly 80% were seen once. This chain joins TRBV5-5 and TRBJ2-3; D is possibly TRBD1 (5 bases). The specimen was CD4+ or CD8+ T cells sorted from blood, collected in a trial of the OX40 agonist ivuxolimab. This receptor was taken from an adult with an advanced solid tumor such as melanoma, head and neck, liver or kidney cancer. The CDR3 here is CASSLQVPDTQYF. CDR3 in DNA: TGTGCCAGCAGCTTACAGGTTCCAGATACGCAGTATTTT.